Listed here are 22 T cell receptor beta chains from one sample, sequenced in a study of OX40 agonist ivuxolimab in advanced cancers. Profiling relied on immunoSEQ multiplex PCR, and the TCRdb table lists in-frame clones only, not all of them. Of 73,000 or so clones in the sample, about 90% are singletons; the top ten hold less than 0.9%. This material consisted of CD4+ or CD8+ T cells sorted from blood, taken in a trial of the OX40 agonist ivuxolimab. The receptors come from an adult with an advanced solid tumor such as melanoma, head and neck, liver or kidney cancer.

The CDR3 loop reads CASSTTEDSSYEQYF. The CDR3 coding sequence is TGTGCCAGCAGCACCACCGAGGACAGCTCCTACGAGCAGTACTTC. The chain is built from TRBV6-5 and TRBJ2-7; D is perhaps TRBD1 (6 bases). The germline gives CDR1 MNHEY, CDR2 SVGAGI. The CDR3 is 15 amino acids. Trimming took off 6 bases at V and 0 bases at J, with 15 bases between the two ends.

This chain connects TRBV12-5 to TRBJ2-2; 7 bases are shared with TRBD1. Losses at the gene ends were 4 bases for V and 1 base for J; bases not matched to a gene: 6. From germline, CDR1 is LGHNT and CDR2 FRNRAP. This CDR3 is built from 16 residues. The DNA of the CDR3 is TGTGCTAGTGGTTGGGGATACAGGGGGAACACCGGGGAGCTGTTTTTT. This codes for CASGWGYRGNTGELFF.

The chain joins TRBV6-6 to TRBJ1-2; D is ambiguous. The CDR3 covers 13 residues. Germline values: CDR1 MNHNY, CDR2 SVGAGI (reference sequence). The germline V and J ends were trimmed by 7 bases and 0 bases, with 9 bases remaining between them. The DNA of the CDR3 is TGTGCCAGCATAGGAAAGGCTAACTATGGCTACACCTTC. Amino acids: CASIGKANYGYTF.

The chain recombines TRBV5-6 with TRBJ1-2; possibly TRBD1 for D (5 bases). There are 12 residues in the CDR3. Germline CDR1 SGHDT, CDR2 YYEEEE. V lost 4 bases and J lost 8, with 12 bases in between. The CDR3 DNA follows: TGTGCCAGCAGCCCTGGGACGTGGGGCTACACCTTC. Translated, it gives CASSPGTWGYTF.

The chain links TRBV5-4 to TRBJ2-7; 11 positions match TRBD2. The CDR3 is made up of 15 amino acids. The J segment lost 6 bases and the V segment lost 2 bases, leaving 7 bases of the junction unmatched. Looked up from germline, CDR1 is SGHNT and CDR2 is YYREEE (reference sequence). CDR3 DNA sequence: TGTGCCAGCAGCTTACTAGCGGGAGACGGATCCGAGCAGTACTTC. It yields the protein CASSLLAGDGSEQYF. The entire variable domain, with the rest obtained from reference TRBV5-4 and TRBJ2-7, is as follows: ETGVTQSPTHLIKTRGQQVTLRCSSQSGHNTVSWYQQALGQGPQFIFQYYREEENGRGNFPPRFSGLQFPNYSSELNVNALELDDSALYLCASSLLAGDGSEQYFGPGTRLTVT.

The chain is built from TRBV10-3 and TRBJ1-1, with 9 bases lining up with TRBD1. The junction had 8 bases not matched to a gene; V was cut back by 7 bases and J by 5 bases. Looked up from germline, CDR1 is ENHRY and CDR2 is SYGVKD. This CDR3 is 14 amino acids long. Here the CDR3 reads CAITQTGGGTEAFF. As DNA, the CDR3 is TGTGCCATCACTCAGACAGGGGGAGGAACTGAAGCTTTCTTT.

V and J are TRBV27 and TRBJ1-3; D remains unclear. Germline assignment: CDR1 MNHEY and CDR2 SMNVEV (reference sequence). V shed 6 bases and J shed 0 bases, with 12 bases lying between them. This CDR3 contains 15 residues. In DNA form, the CDR3 reads TGTGCCAGCAGCCCCCGGCCCAGCTCTGGAAACACCATATATTTT. Its protein is CASSPRPSSGNTIYF.

This clone occurred once. The rearrangement links TRBV5-1 to TRBJ1-1, with 8 bases that match TRBD1. The CDR3 has 15 amino acids. Germline V gene lookup returns CDR1 SGHRS and CDR2 YFSETQ. V lost 4 bases to trimming and J lost 5 bases; unmatched junction nucleotides: 10. CDR3 bases: TGCGCCAGCAGCCCTGTAGGACAGGGAGGAACTGAAGCTTTCTTT. This encodes CASSPVGQGGTEAFF.

The genes are TRBV5-1 and TRBJ1-5, with TRBD1 as a possible D gene (5 bases). V dropped 2 bases and J dropped 4 bases, with 16 bases sitting between them. CDR1 SGHRS and CDR2 YFSETQ come from the germline V gene. CDR3 length equals 16 residues. CDR3 DNA sequence: TGCGCCAGCAGCTTAGGGCCGGGGGGTGGTAATCAGCCCCAGCATTTT. This sequence encodes CASSLGPGGGNQPQHF. The entire variable domain, with the rest obtained from reference TRBV5-1 and TRBJ1-5, is as follows: KAGVTQTPRYLIKTRGQQVTLSCSPISGHRSVSWYQQTPGQGLQFLFEYFSETQRNKGNFPGRFSGRQFSNSRSEMNVSTLELGDSALYLCASSLGPGGGNQPQHFGDGTRLSIL.

V and J are TRBV9 and TRBJ1-3; 7 bases map to TRBD1. J was trimmed by 4 bases and V by 0 bases; bases with no gene match: 1. The CDR3 totals 14 residues. The V gene's germline CDR1 is SGDLS and CDR2 YYNGEE. The CDR3 loop reads CASSVEQGGNTIYF. The CDR3 nucleotides read TGTGCCAGCAGCGTAGAACAGGGGGGAAACACCATATATTTT.

The V and J genes are TRBV5-1 and TRBJ1-3; no clear D gene. Germline CDR1 reads SGHRS; CDR2 reads YFSETQ. V dropped 0 bases and J dropped 4 bases, with 8 bases sitting between them. CDR3 size: 14 residues. DNA of the CDR3: TGCGCCAGCAGCTTGGAACCCGCGGGAAACACCATATATTTT. It specifies CASSLEPAGNTIYF. Using reference TRBV5-1 and TRBJ1-3 for the parts outside the CDR3, the full variable domain is KAGVTQTPRYLIKTRGQQVTLSCSPISGHRSVSWYQQTPGQGLQFLFEYFSETQRNKGNFPGRFSGRQFSNSRSEMNVSTLELGDSALYLCASSLEPAGNTIYFGEGSWLTVV.

The chain carries TRBV18 and TRBJ2-7; 8 nucleotides match TRBD1. Germline CDR1 reads KGHSH; CDR2 reads LQKENI. V dropped 4 bases and J dropped 6; count of bases not matched to a gene: 5. This CDR3 is 13 amino acids long. In DNA form, the CDR3 reads TGTGCCAGCTCACGGACAGGGAGTGGCGAGCAGTACTTC. This encodes CASSRTGSGEQYF. Full variable domain (missing parts from reference TRBV18 and TRBJ2-7): NAGVMQNPRHLVRRRGQEARLRCSPMKGHSHVYWYRQLPEEGLKFMVYLQKENIIDESGMPKERFSAEFPKEGPSILRIQQVVRGDSAAYFCASSRTGSGEQYFGPGTRLTVT.

Details on this clone: This may stem from a read error, because a much larger clone lies one nucleotide away. The conserved phenylalanine or tryptophan is not found at the CDR3 terminus, so this likely reflects a read error. J is TRBJ1-5 and V is TRBV29-1; 8 positions agree with TRBD1. The CDR3 totals 14 residues. Germline trimming cut 6 bases from V and 0 bases from J; bases unmatched to any gene: 4. Germline V gives CDR1 SQVTM, CDR2 ANQGSEA. The CDR3 loop reads CSVATGGSNQPQHS. Written as DNA, the CDR3 is TGCAGCGTCGCCACAGGGGGTAGCAATCAGCCCCAGCATTCT.

For this clone: This sample also contains other DNA sequences that code for the same CDR3. This chain connects TRBV5-1 to TRBJ2-3; 8 bases fit TRBD2. CDR3 length: 16 residues. CDR1 is SGHRS and CDR2 is YFSETQ in the germline V gene. V shed 0 bases and J 6 bases; nucleotides not matched to a gene: 9. Written as DNA, the CDR3 is TGCGCCAGCAGCTTGGGTGGCGGGGGGATTTCGGATACGCAGTATTTT. Its translation is CASSLGGGGISDTQYF.

This clone was recorded once. The chain joins TRBV2 to TRBJ2-1; maybe TRBD2 (5 bases). The CDR3 has 14 amino acids. V gave up 1 base and J gave up 5 bases, with 9 bases separating them. The V gene's germline CDR1 is SNHLY and CDR2 FYNNEI. The CDR3 DNA is TGTGCCAGCAGTGAAGACGGGGAAGACAATGAGCAGTTCTTC. The encoded protein is CASSEDGEDNEQFF.

The chain couples TRBV30 to TRBJ2-7; D is perhaps TRBD1 or TRBD2 (5 bases each). The CDR3 length is 15 residues. Germline loops: CDR1 GTSNPN, CDR2 SVGIG (reference sequence). V shed 3 bases and J shed 5 bases, with 20 bases lying between them. Written as DNA, the CDR3 is TGTGCCTGGAGAAGCTCGGGACGGGCGTCCCACGAGCAGTACTTC. This translates into CAWRSSGRASHEQYF.

The J gene is TRBJ1-2, the V gene TRBV30; 10 bases fit TRBD1. V gave up 1 base and J gave up 0 bases; unmatched junction bases: 2. Germline CDR1 reads GTSNPN; CDR2 reads SVGIG (reference sequence). The CDR3 contains 15 residues. CDR3 sequence: CAWSGGQGSNYGYTF. As DNA, the CDR3 is TGTGCCTGGAGTGGGGGACAGGGGTCTAACTATGGCTACACCTTC.

The chain combines TRBV13 with TRBJ1-4; D remains unclear. Trimming took off 0 bases at V and 5 bases at J, with 7 bases between the two ends. The CDR3 loop spans 14 amino acids. Looked up from germline, CDR1 is PRHDT and CDR2 is FYEKMQ (reference sequence). CDR3 in amino acids: CASSLGLRNEKLFF. The CDR3, as DNA: TGTGCCAGCAGCTTAGGCCTCAGGAATGAAAAACTGTTTTTT.

V gene TRBV6-5 combines with J gene TRBJ1-3; perhaps TRBD1 as D (6 bases). Trimming took off 8 bases at V and 5 bases at J, with 13 bases between the two ends. Per germline, CDR1 MNHEY and CDR2 SVGAGI. This CDR3 spans 13 amino acids. CDR3 residues: CASRDTSRNTIYF. The CDR3 DNA follows: TGTGCCAGCCGGGACACTTCGAGAAACACCATATATTTT.

As DNA, the CDR3 is TGTGCCAGCAGTTACAAAGGGGGGTTCAATCAGCCCCAGCATTTT. Translation: CASSYKGGFNQPQHF. J is TRBJ1-5 and V is TRBV6-5; maybe TRBD1 (6 bases). Trimming removed 2 bases at V and 3 bases at J, with 11 bases between. There are 15 residues in the CDR3. Germline V gene lookup returns CDR1 MNHEY and CDR2 SVGAGI.

The J gene is TRBJ2-7, the V gene TRBV2; D is possibly TRBD2 (5 bases). Trimming took 6 bases from V and 0 from J, leaving 12 bases between them. Germline V gene sequence: CDR1 SNHLY, CDR2 FYNNEI. CDR3 length equals 14 residues. The CDR3 spells CASRGMGSSYEQYF. CDR3 nucleotide sequence: TGTGCCAGCAGGGGTATGGGGAGCTCCTACGAGCAGTACTTC. Using reference TRBV2 and TRBJ2-7 for the parts outside the CDR3, the full variable domain is EPEVTQTPSHQVTQMGQEVILRCVPISNHLYFYWYRQILGQKVEFLVSFYNNEISEKSEIFDDQFSVERPDGSNFTLKIRSTKLEDSAMYFCASRGMGSSYEQYFGPGTRLTVT.

The rearrangement joins TRBV9 to TRBJ2-1; no firm D call. Trimming stripped 3 bases from V and 6 bases from J, with 13 bases between. The CDR3 length is 14 residues. CDR1 is SGDLS, CDR2 YYNGEE, per germline. CDR3 residues: CASSARDPVNEQFF. CDR3 bases: TGTGCCAGCAGCGCCCGAGACCCAGTCAATGAGCAGTTCTTC. Complete variable domain (other parts from reference TRBV9 and TRBJ2-1): DSGVTQTPKHLITATGQRVTLRCSPRSGDLSVYWYQQSLDQGLQFLIQYYNGEERAKGNILERFSAQQFPDLHSELNLSSLELGDSALYFCASSARDPVNEQFFGPGTRLTVL.